The clone carrying this T cell receptor (beta chain) has just a few counts. Its specificity is not known. J lost 4 bases, V lost 4 bases, and 3 bases had no gene match. CDR1 is MGHRA, CDR2 YSYEKL, per germline. CDR3 length: 13 amino acids. This sample was included in a study of T-cell reconstitution after alpha-beta-depleted transplantation in children. Study-level findings and limits: The authors attributed T-cell counts and diversity one year after transplant mostly to newly produced T cells. Reports say that about two months after transplant, the alpha-beta T cells came out of several hundred graft clones that had expanded. Surviving recipient T cells and intrathymic progenitors accounted for some patients' high TCRbeta diversity at day 60.

Construction of the TCRbeta library involved unique molecular identifiers. Each CDR3 protein gets one entry after TCRdb re-called the PCR reads with MiXCR. The sample consists of around 110,000 distinct CDR3 sequences, around a tenth of them appearing once. The sample here was PBMCs, taken before TCRalphabeta/CD19-depleted stem cell transplant. The clonotype comes from a boy aged 2 to 10 with acute lymphoblastic leukemia, due to receive a stem cell transplant. The chain recombines TRBV4-1 with TRBJ1-2; the match to TRBD1 covers 7 bases. This CDR3 is CASSRDSLYGYTF. The CDR3 coding sequence is TGCGCCAGCAGCCGGGACAGTCTCTATGGCTACACCTTC.